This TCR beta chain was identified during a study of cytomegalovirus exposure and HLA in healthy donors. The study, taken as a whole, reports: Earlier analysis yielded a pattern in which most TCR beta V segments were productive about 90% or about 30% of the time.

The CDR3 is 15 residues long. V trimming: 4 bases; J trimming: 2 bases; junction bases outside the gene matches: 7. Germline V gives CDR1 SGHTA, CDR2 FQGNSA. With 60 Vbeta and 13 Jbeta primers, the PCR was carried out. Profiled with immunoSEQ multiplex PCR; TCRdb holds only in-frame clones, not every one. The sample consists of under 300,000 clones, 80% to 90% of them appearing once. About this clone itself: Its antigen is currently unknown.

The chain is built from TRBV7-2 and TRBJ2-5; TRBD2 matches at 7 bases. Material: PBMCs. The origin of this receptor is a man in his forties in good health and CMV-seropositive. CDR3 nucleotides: TGTGCCAGCAGCTGGGAGGGCCCCCCACAAGAGACCCAGTACTTC. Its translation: CASSWEGPPQETQYF.